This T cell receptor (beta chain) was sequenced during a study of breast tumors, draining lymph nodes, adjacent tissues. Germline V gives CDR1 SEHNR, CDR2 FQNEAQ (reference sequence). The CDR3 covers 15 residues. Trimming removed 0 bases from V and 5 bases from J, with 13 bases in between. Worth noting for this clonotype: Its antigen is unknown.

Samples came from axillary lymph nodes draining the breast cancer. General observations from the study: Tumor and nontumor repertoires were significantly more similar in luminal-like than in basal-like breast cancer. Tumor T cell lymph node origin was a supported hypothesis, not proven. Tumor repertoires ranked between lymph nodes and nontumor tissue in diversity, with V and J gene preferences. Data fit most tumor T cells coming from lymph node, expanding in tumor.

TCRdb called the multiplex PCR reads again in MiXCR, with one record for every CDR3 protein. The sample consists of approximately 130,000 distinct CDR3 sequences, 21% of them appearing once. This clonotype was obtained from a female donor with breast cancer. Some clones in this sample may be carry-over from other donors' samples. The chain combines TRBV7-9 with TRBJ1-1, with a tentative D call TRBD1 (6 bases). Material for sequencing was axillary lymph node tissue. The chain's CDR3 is CASSLAAGAGTEAFF. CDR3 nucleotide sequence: TGTGCCAGCAGCTTAGCGGCGGGGGCTGGGACTGAAGCTTTCTTT.